This T cell receptor beta chain was identified during a study of blood T cells in healthy people across ages. Then a second PCR, running roughly 7 to 11 cycles, was carried out with a sample-barcoded 5' primer and a J-beta primer mix. Via MiXCR, TCRdb re-called the 5' RACE reads, giving one row per CDR3 protein. The sample shows around 1.5 million distinct CDR3 sequences, 30% to 35% of them seen only once. From germline, CDR1 is DFQATT and CDR2 SNEGSKA (reference sequence). The CDR3 runs 13 residues. J is TRBJ2-7 and V is TRBV20-1; TRBD2 matches at 9 bases. The sequencing input was blood. This TCR was recovered from a woman aged 25 to 39 in good health. CDR3 sequence reads: CSQWGLAFYEQYF. Written as DNA, the CDR3 is TGCAGCCAATGGGGACTAGCTTTCTACGAGCAGTACTTC.